The next 17 T cell receptor beta chains were all read from a single sample in a study of cytomegalovirus exposure and HLA in healthy donors. In the PCR, 60 Vbeta and 13 Jbeta primers were used. Sequenced by immunoSEQ multiplex PCR; TCRdb stores in-frame clones only, minus some. The repertoire has about 140,000 clones, around 73% of them found once; the top ten carry about 2.9%. Specimen: PBMCs. The receptor source for this set is a female donor in good health and CMV-seronegative.

The DNA of the CDR3 is TGTGCCAGCAGCTTAGTGCGACAGGGGGCTTACGAGCAGTACTTC. Protein product: CASSLVRQGAYEQYF. The rearrangement links TRBV7-8 to TRBJ2-7; TRBD1 agrees at 10 bases. The CDR3 has 15 residues. The V gene end was trimmed by 1 base and the J gene end by 4 bases; junction bases not matched to a gene: 4. Germline CDR1 is SGHVS and CDR2 is FQNEAQ.

The gene calls are TRBV10-3 and TRBJ1-1, with 7 bases fitting TRBD1. The CDR3 runs 14 residues. The V and J ends lost 6 bases and 11 bases, in that order; junction bases with no gene match: 15. Germline CDR1 and CDR2: ENHRY and SYGVKD. The CDR3 sequence is CAIRENRGVEFAFF. The CDR3 nucleotides are TGTGCCATCAGGGAAAACAGGGGTGTAGAGTTCGCTTTCTTT.

This chain joins TRBV9 and TRBJ1-1, with no clear D. V lost 4 bases and J 8 bases, leaving 12 bases between the germline ends. The germline gives CDR1 SGDLS, CDR2 YYNGEE. CDR3 length: 12 residues. CDR3 region: CASSPTTKEAFF. CDR3 nucleotides: TGTGCCAGCAGCCCGACAACAAAGGAAGCTTTCTTT.

The rearrangement uses TRBV28 and TRBJ2-5; tentative D call: TRBD2 (5 bases). V was trimmed by 2 bases and J by 5 bases, leaving 15 bases between them. This CDR3 has 15 amino acids. The V gene's germline CDR1 is MDHEN and CDR2 SYDVKM. This CDR3 reads CASSLGLVGSETQYF. DNA of the CDR3: TGTGCCAGCAGTTTAGGATTGGTGGGGAGCGAGACCCAGTACTTC.

The rearrangement links TRBV6-1 to TRBJ2-7; 10 nucleotides align to TRBD2. CDR1 MNHNS and CDR2 SASEGT come from the germline V gene. The CDR3 extends over 16 amino acids. Unmatched junction bases numbered 4, after V lost 1 base and J lost 1 base. The CDR3 reads CASSEVAAGGSYEQYF. CDR3 sequence (DNA): TGTGCCAGCAGTGAAGTGGCAGCGGGAGGGTCCTACGAGCAGTACTTC.

V usage is TRBV27 and J usage is TRBJ2-3, with 15 bases that match TRBD2. Trimming removed 7 bases from V and 3 bases from J; junction bases left unmatched: 17. The CDR3 covers 20 residues. CDR1 is MNHEY and CDR2 is SMNVEV in the germline V gene (reference sequence). DNA for the CDR3: TGTGCCAGCAATTCCCTGACAGCCCCCGGACTAGCGGGAGGGACAGATACGCAGTATTTT. Its translation: CASNSLTAPGLAGGTDTQYF.

This sequence joins TRBV28 and TRBJ2-1; TRBD2 might be the D (7 bases). Trimming cost V 7 bases and J 7 bases, with 20 bases left between them. Per germline, CDR1 MDHEN and CDR2 SYDVKM. The CDR3 runs 15 residues. CDR3 sequence reads: CASNSLGGGLNEQFF. Written as DNA, the CDR3 is TGTGCCAGCAACTCCTTAGGGGGGGGCTTGAATGAGCAGTTCTTC.

The rearrangement uses TRBV7-8 and TRBJ1-2, with TRBD1 identical over 9 bases. The V gene end was trimmed by 0 bases and the J gene end by 5 bases; junction bases not matched to a gene: 7. CDR3 length: 16 residues. The germline V gene has CDR1 SGHVS and CDR2 FQNEAQ. CDR3 protein: CASSLAGQGLGYGYTF. In DNA form, the CDR3 reads TGTGCCAGCAGCTTAGCCGGACAGGGGCTTGGGTATGGCTACACCTTC.

The chain is built from TRBV11-3 and TRBJ1-5; D unclear. Trimming shortened V by 3 bases and J by 0 bases, and 3 bases separated the two germline ends. This CDR3 contains 13 residues. In germline, CDR1 is SGHNT, CDR2 YENEEA. This chain's CDR3 is CASSFYSNQPQHF. The CDR3 DNA reads as TGTGCCAGCAGCTTCTATAGCAATCAGCCCCAGCATTTT.

The V and J genes are TRBV6-6 and TRBJ1-1; D remains unclear. The germline V gene encodes CDR1 MNHNY and CDR2 SVGAGI (reference sequence). The CDR3 has 16 residues. V shed 2 bases and J shed 4 bases, with 17 bases lying between them. The CDR3 DNA follows: TGTGCCAGCAGTTACGCGCAGTCCCACGGGAGCACTGAAGCTTTCTTT. Encoded protein: CASSYAQSHGSTEAFF.

The chain links TRBV5-1 to TRBJ2-1; D is ambiguous. Deletions cut 5 bases from V and 8 bases from J, with 11 bases between. CDR3 length: 12 amino acids. From germline, CDR1 is SGHRS and CDR2 YFSETQ. The CDR3 is CASRAPMHEQFF. The CDR3 nucleotides are TGCGCCAGCAGAGCCCCAATGCATGAGCAGTTCTTC.

The chain is built from TRBV28 and TRBJ1-4, with no clear D. The germline V and J ends were trimmed by 5 bases and 3 bases, with 13 bases remaining between them. The CDR3 consists of 15 residues. The germline CDR1 and CDR2 sequences are MDHEN and SYDVKM. The CDR3 is CASSGVLWANEKLFF. In DNA form, the CDR3 reads TGTGCCAGCAGTGGAGTTCTATGGGCTAATGAAAAACTGTTTTTT.

The gene calls are TRBV28 and TRBJ2-3; maybe TRBD1 (5 bases). CDR3 size: 15 residues. The V gene lost 7 bases and the J gene lost 4 bases, with 18 bases spanning the gap. CDR1 is MDHEN, CDR2 SYDVKM, per germline. This chain's CDR3 is CASNKGKSRADTQYF. In DNA, the CDR3 is TGTGCCAGCAATAAGGGGAAAAGTCGGGCAGATACGCAGTATTTT.

This clone was recorded only once. The CDR3 nucleotides read TGTGCCAGCAGCTCAGGGTCTAGCGGGATTAACACCGGGGAGCTGTTTTTT. It encodes CASSSGSSGINTGELFF. V usage is TRBV5-4 and J usage is TRBJ2-2; 9 bases map to TRBD2. Germline-derived CDR1 and CDR2 are SGHNT and YYREEE (reference sequence). Trimming took 3 bases from V and 2 from J; bases not matched to a gene: 8. CDR3 length: 17 amino acids.

The genes are TRBV5-1 and TRBJ2-7; D may be TRBD2 (5 bases). V was clipped by 3 bases and J by 6 bases, with 19 bases between them. This CDR3 region has 15 residues. Germline CDR1 SGHRS, CDR2 YFSETQ. This chain's CDR3 is CASSSDSSQKGEQYF. DNA of the CDR3: TGCGCCAGCAGCTCGGACTCTTCCCAAAAGGGCGAGCAGTACTTC.

The chain recombines TRBV27 with TRBJ2-7, with D perhaps TRBD1 (6 bases). The ends were cut back, 1 base at V and 2 bases at J, with 12 bases in the middle. The CDR3 loop spans 15 amino acids. Germline assignment: CDR1 MNHEY and CDR2 SMNVEV (reference sequence). The CDR3 sequence: CASSLFSRGAYEQYF. The CDR3 coding sequence is TGTGCCAGCAGTTTATTTTCCAGGGGCGCCTACGAGCAGTACTTC.

The chain couples TRBV7-2 to TRBJ2-4, with no clear D. This CDR3 is built from 16 residues. V lost 5 bases and J 3 bases, leaving 17 bases between the germline ends. Germline V gene sequence: CDR1 SGHTA, CDR2 FQGNSA. CDR3 amino acids: CASSPVIGWSKNIQYF. The CDR3 DNA reads TGTGCCAGCAGCCCCGTAATTGGATGGAGCAAAAACATTCAGTACTTC. Full variable domain (rest looked up from reference TRBV7-2 and TRBJ2-4): GAGVSQSPSNKVTEKGKDVELRCDPISGHTALYWYRQSLGQGLEFLIYFQGNSAPDKSGLPSDRFSAERTGGSVSTLTIQRTQQEDSAVYLCASSPVIGWSKNIQYFGAGTRLSVL.